Presented here are 20 T cell receptor beta chains from one specimen sequenced in a study of cytomegalovirus exposure and HLA in healthy donors. With 60 Vbeta and 13 Jbeta primers, the PCR was carried out. The assay was immunoSEQ multiplex PCR, and TCRdb's table has in-frame clones only and misses some. The sample consists of over 150,000 clones, around three quarters of them appearing once. Material for sequencing was PBMCs. These receptors were collected from a woman in her thirties or forties in good health and CMV-seronegative.

This clone has more than one count but fewer than ten. The rearrangement links TRBV10-3 to TRBJ1-5; 7 bases are a match to TRBD1. Trimming removed 11 bases from V and 1 base from J; junction bases left unmatched: 8. Germline-derived CDR1 and CDR2 are ENHRY and SYGVKD. The CDR3 is 14 residues long. DNA for the CDR3: TGTGCCTCTTCAGGGGGTGAAAGCAATCAGCCCCAGCATTTT. Translated: CASSGGESNQPQHF.

The chain uses TRBV15 and TRBJ2-3, with 7 bases identical to TRBD2. J gave up 1 base and V 8 bases, and 6 bases lay outside the gene matches. The CDR3 spans 14 residues. Germline CDR1 reads LNHNV; CDR2 reads YYDKDF (reference sequence). The CDR3: CATQPAGGTDTQYF. In DNA, the CDR3 is TGTGCCACCCAACCGGCGGGGGGCACAGATACGCAGTATTTT.

This chain links TRBV6-6 with TRBJ1-6; D uncertain. The V gene lost 0 bases and the J gene lost 5 bases, with 8 bases spanning the gap. The CDR3 is made up of 15 amino acids. Per germline, CDR1 MNHNY and CDR2 SVGAGI (reference sequence). The CDR3 loop is CASSYSSQNNSPLHF. DNA of the CDR3: TGTGCCAGCAGTTACTCGAGCCAAAATAATTCACCCCTCCACTTT.

The rearrangement joins TRBV5-1 to TRBJ2-3; 8 bases align to TRBD2. The CDR3 sequence is 16 residues long. From germline, CDR1 is SGHRS and CDR2 YFSETQ. Germline trimming cut 0 bases from V and 0 bases from J; bases unmatched to any gene: 3. Here the CDR3 DNA reads TGCGCCAGCAGCTTGGCTGGCGGGGGGAGCACAGATACGCAGTATTTT. Residues: CASSLAGGGSTDTQYF.

This rearrangement joins TRBV30 to TRBJ2-7; unclear D gene. Trimming cost V 1 base and J 2 bases, with 9 bases left between them. Germline V gene sequence: CDR1 GTSNPN, CDR2 SVGIG (reference sequence). This CDR3 is built from 13 residues. CDR3 bases: TGTGCCTGGAGTGACTACAACACCTACGAGCAGTACTTC. It codes for CAWSDYNTYEQYF.

The V gene is TRBV5-1, the J gene TRBJ2-7, with TRBD2 identical over 8 bases. The CDR3 is 17 amino acids. V lost 4 bases and J lost 0; bases outside the gene matches: 12. Germline-derived CDR1 and CDR2 are SGHRS and YFSETQ. The CDR3 region has the DNA TGCGCCAGCAGCCAACGAACCGGGGGGGAGAGCTCCTACGAGCAGTACTTC. It is translated as CASSQRTGGESSYEQYF. The complete variable domain, with remaining parts taken from reference TRBV5-1 and TRBJ2-7, reads KAGVTQTPRYLIKTRGQQVTLSCSPISGHRSVSWYQQTPGQGLQFLFEYFSETQRNKGNFPGRFSGRQFSNSRSEMNVSTLELGDSALYLCASSQRTGGESSYEQYFGPGTRLTVT.

The chain recombines TRBV28 with TRBJ2-3; 12 nucleotides align to TRBD1. V trimming: 0 bases; J trimming: 10 bases; junction bases outside the gene matches: 8. Germline lookup yields CDR1 MDHEN and CDR2 SYDVKM. The CDR3 has 16 amino acids. The CDR3 sequence is CASSLWGQGADRAQYF. Here the CDR3 DNA reads TGTGCCAGCAGTTTATGGGGACAGGGGGCAGATCGCGCGCAGTATTTT.

The chain joins TRBV5-4 to TRBJ1-2; D possibly corresponds to TRBD1 (5 bases). Germline CDR1 reads SGHNT; CDR2 reads YYREEE (reference sequence). Trimming left V 3 bases short and J 3 bases short, with 15 bases between. CDR3 length: 15 residues. CDR3 coding DNA: TGTGCCAGCAGCTCGGCAGGGCGGTACGACTATGGCTACACCTTC. Translation: CASSSAGRYDYGYTF.

The chain couples TRBV2 to TRBJ2-3, with D tentatively TRBD1 (6 bases). Looked up from germline, CDR1 is SNHLY and CDR2 is FYNNEI. CDR3 size: 13 residues. V was clipped by 5 bases and J by 6 bases, with 12 bases between them. Written as DNA, the CDR3 is TGTGCCAGCAGTCGTTCAGGGGCGGATACGCAGTATTTT. It translates to CASSRSGADTQYF.

The J gene is TRBJ2-5, the V gene TRBV14; 7 bases align to TRBD2. This CDR3 contains 15 residues. Germline CDR1 reads SGHDN; CDR2 reads FVKESK. V lost 3 bases and J lost 0; bases outside the gene matches: 4. CDR3 in amino acids: CASSQGLADQETQYF. The CDR3, as DNA: TGTGCCAGCAGCCAGGGGCTAGCGGACCAAGAGACCCAGTACTTC.

V and J are TRBV15 and TRBJ2-1; TRBD2 matches 9 bases. The germline V gene has CDR1 LNHNV and CDR2 YYDKDF (reference sequence). V trimming: 5 bases; J trimming: 6 bases; junction bases outside the gene matches: 8. This CDR3 spans 15 amino acids. CDR3 loop: CATSSRGTSPNEQFF. CDR3 nucleotide sequence: TGTGCCACCAGCTCTCGAGGGACTAGCCCCAATGAGCAGTTCTTC. Using reference TRBV15 and TRBJ2-1 for the parts outside the CDR3, the full variable domain is DAMVIQNPRYQVTQFGKPVTLSCSQTLNHNVMYWYQQKSSQAPKLLFHYYDKDFNNEADTPDNFQSRRPNTSFCFLDIRSPGLGDTAMYLCATSSRGTSPNEQFFGPGTRLTVL.

This clone has just a few counts. The V gene is TRBV28, the J gene TRBJ1-4, with D possibly being TRBD1 (6 bases). With 4 bases removed from V and 3 bases from J, the gap between germline ends came to 9 bases. The germline gives CDR1 MDHEN, CDR2 SYDVKM. The length of the CDR3 is 14 residues. The CDR3 protein is CASSSQGSNEKLFF. CDR3 DNA: TGTGCCAGCAGTTCACAGGGTTCTAATGAAAAACTGTTTTTT.

This clone was seen a handful of times. The genes are TRBV2 and TRBJ1-5; D uncertain. This CDR3 region has 14 residues. Trimming pared 3 bases from V and 1 base from J, leaving 7 bases between. Germline V gene lookup returns CDR1 SNHLY and CDR2 FYNNEI. The chain's CDR3 is CASSETRSNQPQHF. Written as DNA, the CDR3 is TGTGCCAGCAGTGAGACTAGAAGCAATCAGCCCCAGCATTTT.

The chain carries TRBV6-1 and TRBJ2-3; 8 bases fit TRBD2. J was trimmed by 4 bases and V by 3 bases; bases with no gene match: 6. Germline V gene sequence: CDR1 MNHNS, CDR2 SASEGT. This CDR3 is 15 amino acids long. The CDR3 DNA follows: TGTGCCAGCAGTGAGACCGGGACTAGGTCAGATACGCAGTATTTT. This translates into CASSETGTRSDTQYF.

The chain joins TRBV9 to TRBJ1-1, with 11 bases fitting TRBD1. The CDR3 extends over 15 amino acids. V lost 4 bases, J lost 4 bases, and 6 bases stayed unmatched. The V gene's germline CDR1 is SGDLS and CDR2 YYNGEE. DNA for the CDR3: TGTGCCAGCAGCTTCGGGACAGGGGGGGGCACTGAAGCTTTCTTT. It translates to CASSFGTGGGTEAFF.

V is TRBV6-1 and J is TRBJ2-7; maybe TRBD2 (6 bases). The CDR3 consists of 18 residues. The germline V gene encodes CDR1 MNHNS and CDR2 SASEGT. Trimming cost V 4 bases and J 0 bases, with 22 bases left between them. The chain's CDR3 is CASSAGEGLRVPSYEQYF. The CDR3 nucleotides read TGTGCCAGCAGTGCAGGAGAGGGACTGCGGGTCCCCTCCTACGAGCAGTACTTC.

CDR3 residues: CASSQSGQGRSSYEQYF. The CDR3, as DNA: TGCGCCAGCAGCCAGAGTGGACAGGGCCGGAGCTCCTACGAGCAGTACTTC. J is TRBJ2-7 and V is TRBV4-1, with 8 nucleotides matching TRBD1. This CDR3 is 17 amino acids long. The V segment lost 3 bases and the J segment 0 bases; nucleotides outside the gene matches: 10. Germline V CDR1 and CDR2: MGHRA, YSYEKL.

This CDR3 is CASSFIGAITQYF. The CDR3 bases are TGTGCCAGCAGTTTTATTGGGGCAATAACGCAGTATTTT. The rearrangement links TRBV2 to TRBJ2-3; a weak D match, TRBD1 (5 bases). This CDR3 is built from 13 residues. CDR1 and CDR2 from the germline V gene are SNHLY and FYNNEI. Deletions cut 5 bases from V and 9 bases from J, with 15 bases between.

The V call is TRBV7-9, the J call TRBJ2-1; D gene unclear. Germline V CDR1 and CDR2: SEHNR, FQNEAQ (reference sequence). The CDR3 length is 16 residues. Trimming shortened V by 5 bases and J by 0 bases, and 14 bases separated the two germline ends. The CDR3 loop is CASSRARLSSYNEQFF. CDR3 DNA sequence: TGTGCCAGCAGCCGAGCCAGGTTGAGCTCCTACAATGAGCAGTTCTTC. Based on the CDR3 plus reference TRBV7-9 and TRBJ2-1, the full variable domain is DTGVSQNPRHKITKRGQNVTFRCDPISEHNRLYWYRQTLGQGPEFLTYFQNEAQLEKSRLLSDRFSAERPKGSFSTLEIQRTEQGDSAMYLCASSRARLSSYNEQFFGPGTRLTVL.

The rearrangement uses TRBV28 and TRBJ2-2; 8 bases agree with TRBD2. This CDR3 spans 14 amino acids. Trimming at V came to 7 bases and at J to 4 bases, leaving 5 bases not matched to a gene. In germline, CDR1 is MDHEN, CDR2 SYDVKM. For the CDR3, the DNA is TGTGCCAGCATTCCAGGACTAGCCACCGGGGAGCTGTTTTTT. This codes for CASIPGLATGELFF.